This T cell receptor beta chain was profiled in a study of T cell changes during pregnancy in multiple sclerosis. Generated by immunoSEQ multiplex PCR, the TCRdb table keeps only in-frame clones and is missing some. Of more than 85,000 clones in the sample, 94% were seen once. Germline CDR1 is MNHNS and CDR2 is SASEGT. V was shortened by 3 bases and J by 7 bases, with 10 bases between the two germline ends. This CDR3 is 13 amino acids long. This TCR was recovered from a female donor in good health, enrolled as a control in a pregnancy study. The chain uses TRBV6-1 and TRBJ1-5, with TRBD1 as a possible D gene (5 bases). Specimen: peripheral blood, collected after pregnancy. Written as DNA, the CDR3 is TGTGCCAGCAGTGATCAGGGCGACCAGCCCCAGCATTTT. Translation: CASSDQGDQPQHF.